This section outlines one TCR beta chain sequence together with its context. This sample stems from a study of shared clonotypes between healthy human individuals. The CDR3 totals 19 residues. Looked up from germline, CDR1 is SNHLY and CDR2 is FYNNEI. J lost 4 bases, V lost 3 bases, and 17 bases had no gene match. Method: immunoSEQ multiplex PCR; TCRdb's copy keeps in-frame clones and lacks some. This table has about a million clones, about 75% appearing once. The clonotype comes from a man aged 18 to 30 in good health. The specimen was memory CD4+ T cells sorted from blood. Documented subset: CD45RA-negative fraction. V is TRBV2 and J is TRBJ2-5, with 10 bases aligning to TRBD2. CDR3 sequence reads: CASSEGLLAGAGGAETQYF. The CDR3 bases are TGTGCCAGCAGTGAGGGATTGCTAGCGGGGGCAGGGGGTGCAGAGACCCAGTACTTC. The whole variable domain, remainder taken from reference TRBV2 and TRBJ2-5, is EPEVTQTPSHQVTQMGQEVILRCVPISNHLYFYWYRQILGQKVEFLVSFYNNEISEKSEIFDDQFSVERPDGSNFTLKIRSTKLEDSAMYFCASSEGLLAGAGGAETQYFGPGTRLLVL.